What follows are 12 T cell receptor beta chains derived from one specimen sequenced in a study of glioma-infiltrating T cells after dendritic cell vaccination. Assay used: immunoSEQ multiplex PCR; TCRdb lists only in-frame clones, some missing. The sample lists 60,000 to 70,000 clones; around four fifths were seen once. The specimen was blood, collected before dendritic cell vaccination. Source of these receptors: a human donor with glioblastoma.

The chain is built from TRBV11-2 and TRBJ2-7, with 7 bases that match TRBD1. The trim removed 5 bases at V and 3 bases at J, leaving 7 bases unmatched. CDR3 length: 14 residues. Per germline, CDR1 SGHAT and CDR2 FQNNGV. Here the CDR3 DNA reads TGTGCCAGCAGCCCTCCGGGACAGAACTACGAGCAGTACTTC. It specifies CASSPPGQNYEQYF. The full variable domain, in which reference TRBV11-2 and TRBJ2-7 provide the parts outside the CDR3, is EAGVAQSPRYKIIEKRQSVAFWCNPISGHATLYWYQQILGQGPKLLIQFQNNGVVDDSQLPKDRFSAERLKGVDSTLKIQPAKLEDSAVYLCASSPPGQNYEQYFGPGTRLTVT.

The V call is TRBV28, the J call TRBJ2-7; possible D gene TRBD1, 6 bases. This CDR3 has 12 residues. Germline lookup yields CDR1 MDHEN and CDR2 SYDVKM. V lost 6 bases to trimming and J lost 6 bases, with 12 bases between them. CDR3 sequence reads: CASRRTEGEQYF. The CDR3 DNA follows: TGTGCCAGCAGAAGGACAGAGGGCGAGCAGTACTTC.

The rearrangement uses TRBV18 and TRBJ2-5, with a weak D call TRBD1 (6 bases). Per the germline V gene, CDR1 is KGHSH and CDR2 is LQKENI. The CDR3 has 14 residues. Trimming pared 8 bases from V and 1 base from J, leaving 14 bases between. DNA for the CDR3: TGTGCCAGCGGCAATAAGGGGGTCCAAGAGACCCAGTACTTC. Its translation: CASGNKGVQETQYF.

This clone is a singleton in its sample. The CDR3 DNA is TGTGCCAGCAGCCCTAGCGGGGGGGCATACAATGAGCAGTTCTTC. The encoded protein is CASSPSGGAYNEQFF. The chain links TRBV7-8 to TRBJ2-1; 12 bases fit TRBD2. The V and J ends lost 5 bases and 4 bases, in that order; junction bases with no gene match: 3. This CDR3 spans 15 amino acids. CDR1 and CDR2 (germline): SGHVS, FQNEAQ.

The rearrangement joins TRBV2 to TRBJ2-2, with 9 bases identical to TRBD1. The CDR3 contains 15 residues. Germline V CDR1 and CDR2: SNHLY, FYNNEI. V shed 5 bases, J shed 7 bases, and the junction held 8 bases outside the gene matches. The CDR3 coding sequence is TGTGCCAGCAGTCAACGGACAGGGGAGGGCGGGGAGCTGTTTTTT. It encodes CASSQRTGEGGELFF.

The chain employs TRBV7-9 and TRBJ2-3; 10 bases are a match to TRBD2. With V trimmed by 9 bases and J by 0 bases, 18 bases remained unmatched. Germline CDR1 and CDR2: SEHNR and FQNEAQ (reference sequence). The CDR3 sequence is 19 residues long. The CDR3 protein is CASSKGASGGRISTDTQYF. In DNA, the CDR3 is TGTGCCAGTAGTAAAGGGGCTAGCGGGGGCCGCATTAGCACAGATACGCAGTATTTT.

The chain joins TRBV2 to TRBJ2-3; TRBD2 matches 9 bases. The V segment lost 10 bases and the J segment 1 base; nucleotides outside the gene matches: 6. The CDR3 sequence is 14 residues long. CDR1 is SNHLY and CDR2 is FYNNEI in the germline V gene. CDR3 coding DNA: TGTGCCAACAAGCGGGGGGCGGGCACAGATACGCAGTATTTT. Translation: CANKRGAGTDTQYF.

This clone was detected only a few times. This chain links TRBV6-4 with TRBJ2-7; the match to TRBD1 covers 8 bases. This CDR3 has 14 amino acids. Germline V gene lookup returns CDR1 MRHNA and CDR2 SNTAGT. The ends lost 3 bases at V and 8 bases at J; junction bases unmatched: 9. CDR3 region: CASSENRGAVKQYF. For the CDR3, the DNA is TGTGCCAGCAGTGAAAACAGGGGGGCGGTCAAGCAGTACTTC.

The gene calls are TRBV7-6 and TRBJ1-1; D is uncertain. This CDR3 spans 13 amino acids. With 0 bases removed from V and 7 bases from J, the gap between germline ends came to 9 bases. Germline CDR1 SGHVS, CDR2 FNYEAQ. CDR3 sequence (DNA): TGTGCCAGCAGCTTAGCTCCCGTTTATGAAGCTTTCTTT. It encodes CASSLAPVYEAFF.

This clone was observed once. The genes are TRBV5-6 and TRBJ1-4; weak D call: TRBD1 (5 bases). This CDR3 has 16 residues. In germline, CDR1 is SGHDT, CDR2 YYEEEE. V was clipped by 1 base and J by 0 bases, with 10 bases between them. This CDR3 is CASSLYGGATNEKLFF. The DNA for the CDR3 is TGTGCCAGCAGCTTGTACGGGGGAGCAACTAATGAAAAACTGTTTTTT.

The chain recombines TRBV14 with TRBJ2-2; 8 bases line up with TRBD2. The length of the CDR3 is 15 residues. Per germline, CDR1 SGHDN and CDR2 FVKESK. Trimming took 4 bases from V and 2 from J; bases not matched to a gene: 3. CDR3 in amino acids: CASSRSGANTGELFF. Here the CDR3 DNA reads TGTGCCAGCAGCCGTAGCGGGGCTAACACCGGGGAGCTGTTTTTT. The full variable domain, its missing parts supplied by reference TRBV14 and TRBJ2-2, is EAGVTQFPSHSVIEKGQTVTLRCDPISGHDNLYWYRRVMGKEIKFLLHFVKESKQDESGMPNNRFLAERTGGTYSTLKVQPAELEDSGVYFCASSRSGANTGELFFGEGSRLTVL.

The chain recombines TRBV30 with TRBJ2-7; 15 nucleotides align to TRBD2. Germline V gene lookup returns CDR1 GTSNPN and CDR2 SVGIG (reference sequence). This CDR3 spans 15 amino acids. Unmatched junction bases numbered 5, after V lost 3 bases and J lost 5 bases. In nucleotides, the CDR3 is TGTGCCTGGAGCCCTGGGACTAGCGGGGGGAACGAGCAGTACTTC. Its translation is CAWSPGTSGGNEQYF. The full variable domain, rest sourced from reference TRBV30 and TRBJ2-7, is SQTIHQWPATLVQPVGSPLSLECTVEGTSNPNLYWYRQAAGRGLQLLFYSVGIGQISSEVPQNLSASRPQDRQFILSSKKLLLSDSGFYLCAWSPGTSGGNEQYFGPGTRLTVT.